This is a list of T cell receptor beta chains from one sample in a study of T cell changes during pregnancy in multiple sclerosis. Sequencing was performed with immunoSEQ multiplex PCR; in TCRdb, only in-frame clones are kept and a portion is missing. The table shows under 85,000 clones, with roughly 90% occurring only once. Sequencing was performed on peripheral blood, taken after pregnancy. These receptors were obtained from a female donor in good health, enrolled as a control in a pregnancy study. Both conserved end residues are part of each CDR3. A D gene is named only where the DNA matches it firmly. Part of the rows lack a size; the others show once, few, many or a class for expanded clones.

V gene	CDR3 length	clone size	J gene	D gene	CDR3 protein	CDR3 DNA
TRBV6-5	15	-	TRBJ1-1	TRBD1	CASGRRTGTFTEAFF	TGTGCCAGCGGACGACGGACAGGGACTTTCACTGAAGCTTTCTTT
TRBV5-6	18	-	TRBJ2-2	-	CASSLTRIGGRVTGELFF	TGTGCCAGCAGCTTGACCCGCATAGGGGGACGGGTCACCGGGGAGCTGTTTTTT
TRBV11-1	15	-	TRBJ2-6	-	CASSLSGVGANVLTF	TGTGCCAGCAGCTTATCCGGGGTGGGGGCCAACGTCCTGACTTTC
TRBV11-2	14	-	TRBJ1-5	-	CASSLEEGNQPQHF	TGTGCCAGCAGCTTAGAGGAGGGAAATCAGCCCCAGCATTTT
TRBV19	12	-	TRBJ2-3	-	CASSATRDTQYF	TGTGCCAGTAGTGCCACTCGGGATACGCAGTATTTT
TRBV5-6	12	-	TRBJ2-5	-	CASSFSGSAQYF	TGTGCCAGCAGCTTTTCAGGTTCTGCCCAGTACTTC
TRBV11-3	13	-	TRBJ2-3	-	CASSLTGLSPQYF	TGTGCCAGCAGCTTAACCGGACTTAGTCCGCAGTATTTT
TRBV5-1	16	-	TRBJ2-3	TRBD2	CASSLAAGGHADTQYF	TGCGCCAGCAGCTTGGCGGCGGGGGGGCATGCAGATACGCAGTATTTT
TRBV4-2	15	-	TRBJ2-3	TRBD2	CASSLTSGDTDTQYF	TGTGCCAGCAGCCTCACTAGCGGTGACACAGATACGCAGTATTTT
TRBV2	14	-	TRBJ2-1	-	CASSPGTMENEQFF	TGTGCCAGCAGTCCCGGGACAATGGAAAATGAGCAGTTCTTC
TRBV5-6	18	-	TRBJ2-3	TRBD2	CASSSGLAGPPRSHTQYF	TGTGCCAGCAGCTCAGGACTAGCGGGGCCCCCCCGGAGCCATACGCAGTATTTT
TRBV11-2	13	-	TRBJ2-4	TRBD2	CASSPGLAGIQYF	TGTGCCAGCAGCCCCGGACTAGCTGGCATTCAGTACTTC
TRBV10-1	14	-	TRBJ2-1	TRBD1	CASRLQGRHNEQFF	TGCGCCAGCAGGTTACAGGGGAGACACAATGAGCAGTTCTTC
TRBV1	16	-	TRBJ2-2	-	CTSSQVTSCVAGELFF	TGCACCAGCAGCCAAGTTACTAGTTGTGTGGCCGGGGAGCTGTTTTTT
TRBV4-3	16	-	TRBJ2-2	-	CASSQGLSLSTGELFF	TGCGCCAGCAGCCAAGGTCTAAGCTTAAGCACCGGGGAGCTGTTTTTT
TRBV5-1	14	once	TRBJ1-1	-	CASSYNRPNTEAFF	TGCGCCAGCAGCTATAACAGACCTAACACTGAAGCTTTCTTT
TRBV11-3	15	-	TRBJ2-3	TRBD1	CASSRGQGASDTQYF	TGTGCCAGCAGCCGGGGACAGGGGGCATCAGATACGCAGTATTTT
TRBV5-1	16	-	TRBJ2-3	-	CASSMPRQVLTDTQYF	TGCGCCAGCAGCATGCCACGACAGGTCCTCACAGATACGCAGTATTTT
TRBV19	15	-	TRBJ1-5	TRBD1	CASSRDRDGNQPQHF	TGTGCCAGTAGTAGGGACAGGGATGGGAATCAGCCCCAGCATTTT
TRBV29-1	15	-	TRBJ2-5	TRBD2	CSVELLLRGVETQYF	TGCAGCGTTGAACTCCTTTTGCGGGGGGTGGAGACCCAGTACTTC
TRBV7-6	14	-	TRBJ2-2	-	CASSLQQGTGELFF	TGTGCCAGCAGCTTACAACAGGGCACCGGGGAGCTGTTTTTT
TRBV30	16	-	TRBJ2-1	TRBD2	CAWSARQRGGYNEQFF	TGTGCCTGGAGTGCTCGCCAGCGGGGGGGGTACAATGAGCAGTTCTTC
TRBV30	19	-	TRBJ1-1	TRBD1	CAWSLIRGIRIGLATEAFF	TGTGCCTGGAGTTTAATCAGGGGGATACGCATCGGTTTGGCCACTGAAGCTTTCTTT
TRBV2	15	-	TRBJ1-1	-	CASSEQGGPGTEAFF	TGTGCCAGCAGTGAACAGGGAGGCCCCGGGACTGAAGCTTTCTTT
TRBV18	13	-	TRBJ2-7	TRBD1	CASSPRQGPEQYF	TGTGCCAGCTCACCAAGACAGGGGCCCGAGCAGTACTTC
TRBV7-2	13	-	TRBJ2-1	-	CATEAQPRDEQFF	TGTGCCACCGAAGCGCAACCGCGGGATGAGCAGTTCTTC
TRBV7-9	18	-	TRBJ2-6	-	CASSLATGQLSGANVLTF	TGTGCCAGCAGCTTAGCTACCGGACAGCTCTCTGGGGCCAACGTCCTGACTTTC
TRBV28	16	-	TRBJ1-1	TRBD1	CATGTARQGLNTEAFF	TGTGCCACCGGAACCGCCCGACAGGGGCTGAACACTGAAGCTTTCTTT
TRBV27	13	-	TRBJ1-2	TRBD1	CASSSDRGDGYTF	TGTGCCAGCAGTTCCGACAGGGGAGATGGCTACACCTTC
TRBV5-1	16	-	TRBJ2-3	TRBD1	CASSLEGTGSTDTQYF	TGCGCCAGCAGCTTGGAAGGGACAGGATCCACAGATACGCAGTATTTT
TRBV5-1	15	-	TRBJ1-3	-	CASSLREGAGNTIYF	TGCGCCAGCAGCTTGAGAGAAGGGGCCGGAAACACCATATATTTT
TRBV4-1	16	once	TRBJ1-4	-	CASSQEKTGVGEKLFF	TGCGCCAGCAGCCAAGAAAAGACAGGTGTCGGTGAAAAACTGTTTTTT
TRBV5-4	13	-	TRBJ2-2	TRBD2	CASTFRGAGELFF	TGTGCCAGCACCTTTCGGGGGGCCGGGGAGCTGTTTTTT
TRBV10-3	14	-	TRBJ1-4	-	CAISGGTTGEKLFF	TGTGCCATCAGTGGAGGGACTACTGGAGAAAAACTGTTTTTT
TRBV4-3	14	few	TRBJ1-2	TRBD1	CASSQEQGALGYTF	TGCGCCAGCAGCCAAGAACAGGGGGCGCTTGGCTACACCTTC
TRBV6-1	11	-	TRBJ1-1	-	CASSEWQEAFF	TGTGCCAGCAGTGAATGGCAGGAAGCTTTCTTT
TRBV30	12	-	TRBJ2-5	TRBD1	CASRGIGETQYF	TGTGCCTCCAGGGGGATAGGGGAGACCCAGTACTTC
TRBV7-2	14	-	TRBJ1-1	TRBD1	CASSWGQGKTEAFF	TGTGCCAGCAGCTGGGGACAGGGAAAGACTGAAGCTTTCTTT
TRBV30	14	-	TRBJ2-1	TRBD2	CAWSLAGGVDEQFF	TGTGCCTGGAGCCTAGCGGGAGGGGTGGATGAGCAGTTCTTC
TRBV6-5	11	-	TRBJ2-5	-	CASSWEETQYF	TGTGCCAGCAGCTGGGAGGAGACCCAGTACTTC
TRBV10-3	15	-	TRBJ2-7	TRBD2	CAISQTSGSPHEQYF	TGTGCCATCAGTCAGACTAGCGGGAGTCCCCACGAGCAGTACTTC
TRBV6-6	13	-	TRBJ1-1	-	CASTLGEGTEAFF	TGTGCCAGCACTCTGGGGGAGGGCACTGAAGCTTTCTTT
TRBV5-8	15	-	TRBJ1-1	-	CASSLGSGWNTEAFF	TGTGCCAGCAGCTTGGGGAGCGGGTGGAACACTGAAGCTTTCTTT
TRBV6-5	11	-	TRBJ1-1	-	CASEGGTEAFF	TGTGCCAGCGAAGGGGGCACTGAAGCTTTCTTT
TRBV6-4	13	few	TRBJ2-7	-	CASSDSSEAEQYF	TGTGCCAGCAGTGACTCATCGGAGGCCGAGCAGTACTTC
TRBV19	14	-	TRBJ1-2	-	CASSGGGAGYGYTF	TGTGCCAGTAGTGGCGGGGGCGCAGGCTATGGCTACACCTTC